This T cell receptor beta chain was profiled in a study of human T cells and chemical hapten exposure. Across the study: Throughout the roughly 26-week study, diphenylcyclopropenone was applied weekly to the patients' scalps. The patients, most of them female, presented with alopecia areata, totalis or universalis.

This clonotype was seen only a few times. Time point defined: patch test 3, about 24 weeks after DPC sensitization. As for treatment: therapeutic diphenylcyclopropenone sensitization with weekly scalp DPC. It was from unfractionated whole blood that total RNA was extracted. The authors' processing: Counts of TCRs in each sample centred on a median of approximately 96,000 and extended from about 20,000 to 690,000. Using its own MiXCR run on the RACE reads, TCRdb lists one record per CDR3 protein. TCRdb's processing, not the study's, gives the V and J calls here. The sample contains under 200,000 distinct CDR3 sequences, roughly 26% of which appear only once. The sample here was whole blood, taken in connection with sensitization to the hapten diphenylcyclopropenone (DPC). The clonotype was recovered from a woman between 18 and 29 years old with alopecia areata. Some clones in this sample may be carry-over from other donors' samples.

The CDR3 DNA reads TGTGCCACCATGGTGGGGGGTACAGATACGCAGTATTTT. Translation: CATMVGGTDTQYF. This chain uses TRBV15 with TRBJ2-3, with a tentative D call TRBD2 (6 bases). V was pared by 7 bases and J by 3 bases, with 11 bases between. The germline V gene encodes CDR1 LNHNV and CDR2 YYDKDF (reference sequence). The CDR3 loop spans 13 amino acids.